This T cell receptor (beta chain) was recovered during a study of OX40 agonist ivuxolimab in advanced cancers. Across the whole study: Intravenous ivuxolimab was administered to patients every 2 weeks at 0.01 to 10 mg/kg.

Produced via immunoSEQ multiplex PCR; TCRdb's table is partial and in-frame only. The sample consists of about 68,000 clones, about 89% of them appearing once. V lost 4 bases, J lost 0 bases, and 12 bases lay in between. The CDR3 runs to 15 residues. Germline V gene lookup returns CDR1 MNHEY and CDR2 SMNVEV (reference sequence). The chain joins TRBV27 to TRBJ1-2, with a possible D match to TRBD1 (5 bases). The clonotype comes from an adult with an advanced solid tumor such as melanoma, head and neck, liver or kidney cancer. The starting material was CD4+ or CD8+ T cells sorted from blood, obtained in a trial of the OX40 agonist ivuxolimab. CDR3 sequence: CASSSWDGANYGYTF. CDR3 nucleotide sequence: TGTGCCAGCAGTTCCTGGGACGGAGCTAACTATGGCTACACCTTC.